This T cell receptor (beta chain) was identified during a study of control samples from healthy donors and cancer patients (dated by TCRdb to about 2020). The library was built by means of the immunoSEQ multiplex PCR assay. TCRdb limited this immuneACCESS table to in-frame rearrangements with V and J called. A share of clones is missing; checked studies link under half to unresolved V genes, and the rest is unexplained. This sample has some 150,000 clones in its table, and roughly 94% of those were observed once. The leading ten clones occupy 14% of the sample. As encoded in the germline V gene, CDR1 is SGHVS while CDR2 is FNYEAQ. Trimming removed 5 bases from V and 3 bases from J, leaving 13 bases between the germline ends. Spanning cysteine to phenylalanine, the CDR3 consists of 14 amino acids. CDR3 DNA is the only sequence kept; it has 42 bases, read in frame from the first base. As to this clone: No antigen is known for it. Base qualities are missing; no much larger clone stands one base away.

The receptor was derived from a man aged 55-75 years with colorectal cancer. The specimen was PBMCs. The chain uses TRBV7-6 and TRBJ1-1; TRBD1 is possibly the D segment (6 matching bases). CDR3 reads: CASSQQGFHTEAFF. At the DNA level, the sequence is TGTGCCAGCAGCCAACAGGGTTTTCACACTGAAGCTTTCTTT.